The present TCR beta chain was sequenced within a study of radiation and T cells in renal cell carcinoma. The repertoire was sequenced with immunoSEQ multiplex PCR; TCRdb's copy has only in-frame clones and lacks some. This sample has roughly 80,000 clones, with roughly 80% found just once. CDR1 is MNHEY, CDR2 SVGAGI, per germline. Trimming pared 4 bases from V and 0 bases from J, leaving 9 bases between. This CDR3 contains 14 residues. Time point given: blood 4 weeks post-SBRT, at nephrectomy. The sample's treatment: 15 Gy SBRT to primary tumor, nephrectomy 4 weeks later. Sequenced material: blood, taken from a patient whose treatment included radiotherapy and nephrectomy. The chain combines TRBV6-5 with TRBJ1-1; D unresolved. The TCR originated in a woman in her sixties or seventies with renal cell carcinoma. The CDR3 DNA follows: TGTGCCAGCAGTTGGACCGGGATGAACACTGAAGCTTTCTTT. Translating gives CASSWTGMNTEAFF.